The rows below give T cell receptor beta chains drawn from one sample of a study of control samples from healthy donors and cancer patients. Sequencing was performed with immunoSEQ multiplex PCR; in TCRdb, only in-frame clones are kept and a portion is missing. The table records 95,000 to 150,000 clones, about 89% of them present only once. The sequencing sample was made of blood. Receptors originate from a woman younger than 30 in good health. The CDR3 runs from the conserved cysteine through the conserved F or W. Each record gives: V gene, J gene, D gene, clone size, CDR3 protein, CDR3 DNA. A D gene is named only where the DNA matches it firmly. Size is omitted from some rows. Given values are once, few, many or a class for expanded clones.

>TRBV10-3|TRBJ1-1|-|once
CAISDSTAREGWHTEAFF
TGTGCCATCAGTGACTCTACGGCAAGGGAGGGATGGCATACTGAAGCTTTCTTT
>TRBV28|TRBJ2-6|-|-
CASTRWGSGANVLTF
TGTGCCAGCACCCGCTGGGGCTCCGGGGCCAACGTCCTGACTTTC
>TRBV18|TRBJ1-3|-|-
CASSPPGLSGNTIYF
TGTGCCAGCTCACCGCCGGGCCTCTCTGGAAACACCATATATTTT
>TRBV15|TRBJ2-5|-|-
CATRGGAGVRQETQYF
TGTGCCACCAGAGGGGGGGCGGGAGTACGGCAGGAGACCCAGTACTTC
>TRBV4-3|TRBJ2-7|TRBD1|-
CASSQEVGRGRRWSYEQYF
TGCGCCAGCAGCCAAGAGGTCGGCAGGGGGCGACGATGGTCCTACGAGCAGTACTTC
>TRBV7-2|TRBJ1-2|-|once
CASSPSGGGESGYTF
TGTGCCAGCAGCCCCTCCGGAGGGGGGGAAAGTGGCTACACCTTC
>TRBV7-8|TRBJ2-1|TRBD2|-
CASSLGGLAGARGNEQFF
TGTGCCAGCAGCCTCGGAGGACTAGCGGGGGCCCGGGGAAATGAGCAGTTCTTC
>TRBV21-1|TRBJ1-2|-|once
CASSKGQDNYGYTF
TGTGCCAGCAGCAAAGGACAGGATAACTATGGCTACACCTTC
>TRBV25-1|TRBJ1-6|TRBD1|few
CASSPRTGDNSPLHF
TGTGCCAGCAGTCCTCGGACAGGGGATAATTCACCCCTCCACTTT
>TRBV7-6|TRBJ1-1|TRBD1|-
CASSQYRGTNTEAFF
TGTGCCAGCAGCCAGTACAGGGGGACGAACACTGAAGCTTTCTTT
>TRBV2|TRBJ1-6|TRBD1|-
CASSVPGQGSKPNSPLHF
TGTGCCAGCAGTGTACCGGGACAGGGTAGTAAGCCCAATTCACCCCTCCACTTT
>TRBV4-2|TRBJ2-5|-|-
CASSQVVAPGQETQYF
TGTGCCAGCAGCCAAGTGGTGGCCCCGGGCCAAGAGACCCAGTACTTC
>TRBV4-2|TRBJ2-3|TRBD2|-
CASSLSPAGLRGDTQYF
TGTGCCAGCAGCCTCAGCCCAGCGGGACTTCGCGGAGATACGCAGTATTTT
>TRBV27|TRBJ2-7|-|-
CASSLHSTLNYYEQYF
TGTGCCAGCAGTTTACACAGTACACTAAACTACTACGAGCAGTACTTC
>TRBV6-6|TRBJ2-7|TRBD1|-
CASSSGTGLYEQYF
TGTGCCAGCAGTTCCGGGACAGGGCTCTACGAGCAGTACTTC
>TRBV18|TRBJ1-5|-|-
CASSPEGGQPQHF
TGTGCCAGCTCACCGGAAGGGGGTCAGCCCCAGCATTTT
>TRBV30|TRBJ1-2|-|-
CAWSVRGKGGYTF
TGTGCCTGGAGTGTACGGGGAAAGGGGGGCTACACCTTC
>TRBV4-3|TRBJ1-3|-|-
CASSQDNKDIGNTIYF
TGCGCCAGCAGCCAAGATAACAAGGATATAGGAAACACCATATATTTT
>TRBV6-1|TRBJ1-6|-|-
CASSETPLHF
TGTGCCAGCAGTGAAACACCCCTCCACTTT
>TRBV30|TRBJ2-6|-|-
CAWILKSSGANVLTF
TGTGCCTGGATTCTTAAATCGTCTGGGGCCAACGTCCTGACTTTC
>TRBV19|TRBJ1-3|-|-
CASSLRDGDTIYF
TGTGCCAGTAGTCTTCGGGACGGGGACACCATATATTTT
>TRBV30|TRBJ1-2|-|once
CAWRPDIYGYTF
TGTGCCTGGAGGCCAGATATTTATGGCTACACCTTC
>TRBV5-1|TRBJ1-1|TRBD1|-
CASYDRVNTEAFF
TGCGCCAGCTACGACAGGGTCAACACTGAAGCTTTCTTT
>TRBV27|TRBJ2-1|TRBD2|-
CASSVGTSGYNEQFF
TGTGCCAGCAGTGTAGGGACTAGCGGCTACAATGAGCAGTTCTTC
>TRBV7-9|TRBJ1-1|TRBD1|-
CASSLGGTGWWTEAFF
TGTGCCAGCAGCTTAGGGGGGACAGGTTGGTGGACTGAAGCTTTCTTT
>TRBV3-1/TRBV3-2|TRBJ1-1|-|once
CASRPRSGNTEAFF
TGTGCCAGCAGACCAAGGTCAGGGAACACTGAAGCTTTCTTT
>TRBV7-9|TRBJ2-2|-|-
CASSLVRELFF
TGTGCCAGCAGCTTAGTCAGGGAGCTGTTTTTT
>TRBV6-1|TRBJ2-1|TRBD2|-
CASSERRGLANNEQFF
TGTGCCAGCAGTGAAAGAAGGGGACTAGCTAACAATGAGCAGTTCTTC
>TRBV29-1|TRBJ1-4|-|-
CSVATGEKLFF
TGCAGCGTTGCTACCGGGGAAAAACTGTTTTTT
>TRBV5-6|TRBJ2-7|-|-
CASSLPEGRVHEQYF
TGTGCCAGCAGCTTGCCTGAAGGACGTGTCCACGAGCAGTACTTC
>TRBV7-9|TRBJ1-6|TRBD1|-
CASTIGQGTSNSPLHF
TGTGCCAGCACCATAGGACAGGGGACCTCTAATTCACCCCTCCACTTT
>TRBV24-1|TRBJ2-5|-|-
CATRGTVQETQYF
TGTGCCACCAGGGGCACAGTCCAAGAGACCCAGTACTTC
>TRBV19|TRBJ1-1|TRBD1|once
CASSNRDRGHTEAFF
TGTGCCAGTAGTAACCGGGACAGGGGGCACACTGAAGCTTTCTTT
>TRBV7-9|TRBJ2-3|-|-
CASSLGGPDTQYF
TGTGCCAGCAGCCTTGGGGGGCCCGATACGCAGTATTTT
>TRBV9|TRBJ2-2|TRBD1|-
CASSRGGQGLAGELFF
TGTGCCAGCAGTAGAGGGGGACAGGGGTTGGCCGGGGAGCTGTTTTTT
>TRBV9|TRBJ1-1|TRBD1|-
CASSHPGQGAENTEAFF
TGTGCCAGCAGCCATCCCGGACAGGGGGCCGAGAACACTGAAGCTTTCTTT
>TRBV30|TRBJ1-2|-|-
CAWTRGQWVGGYTF
TGTGCCTGGACAAGGGGCCAATGGGTAGGCGGCTACACCTTC
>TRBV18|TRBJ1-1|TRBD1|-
CASSPRDRQNTEAFF
TGTGCCAGCTCACCAAGGGACAGACAGAACACTGAAGCTTTCTTT
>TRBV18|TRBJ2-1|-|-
CASSPPTPIDLAFIHNEQFF
TGTGCCAGCTCACCACCGACCCCAATAGACCTAGCCTTTATCCACAATGAGCAGTTCTTC
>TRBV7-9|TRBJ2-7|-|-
CASSLDRSPSYEQYF
TGTGCCAGCAGCTTAGATAGATCTCCTAGCTACGAGCAGTACTTC
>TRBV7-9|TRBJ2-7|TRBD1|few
CASSPRDRGTYEQYF
TGTGCCAGCAGCCCTCGAGACAGGGGCACCTACGAGCAGTACTTC
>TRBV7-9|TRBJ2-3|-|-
CASSLTSGTDTQYF
TGTGCCAGCAGCTTAACTTCTGGGACAGATACGCAGTATTTT
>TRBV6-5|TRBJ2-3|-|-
CGVLRTDTQYF
TGTGGAGTTTTACGCACAGATACGCAGTATTTT
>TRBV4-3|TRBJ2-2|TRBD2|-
CASSQGFRSGGETGELFF
TGCGCCAGCAGCCAAGGCTTTCGGAGCGGGGGGGAGACCGGGGAGCTGTTTTTT
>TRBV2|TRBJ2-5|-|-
CASSEASTQETQYF
TGTGCCAGCAGTGAAGCGTCGACCCAAGAGACCCAGTACTTC
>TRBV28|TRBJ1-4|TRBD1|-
CASSLRTGPNEKLFF
TGTGCCAGCAGCCTTCGGACAGGACCTAATGAAAAACTGTTTTTT
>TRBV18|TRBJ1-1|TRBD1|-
CASSPGQMNTEAFF
TGTGCCAGCTCACCGGGACAGATGAACACTGAAGCTTTCTTT
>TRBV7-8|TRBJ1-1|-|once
CASSLAGKSEAFF
TGTGCCAGCAGCTTAGCAGGGAAGAGTGAAGCTTTCTTT
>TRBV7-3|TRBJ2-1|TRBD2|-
CASSSSGNGRQFF
TGTGCCAGCAGCTCGAGCGGGAACGGGAGGCAGTTCTTC
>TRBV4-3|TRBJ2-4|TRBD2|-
CASSLERGVIKNIQYF
TGCGCCAGCAGCCTGGAGCGGGGGGTCATCAAAAACATTCAGTACTTC
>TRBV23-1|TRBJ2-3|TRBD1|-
CASSPGQGIDTQYF
TGCGCCAGCAGTCCTGGACAGGGAATAGATACGCAGTATTTT
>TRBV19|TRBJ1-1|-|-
CASSIDSTGATEAFF
TGTGCCAGTAGTATAGATTCTACGGGGGCCACTGAAGCTTTCTTT
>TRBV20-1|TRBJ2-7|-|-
CSAVTSYEQYF
TGCAGTGCAGTTACTAGCTACGAGCAGTACTTC
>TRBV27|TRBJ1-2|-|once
CASSLLGTGFDYGYTF
TGTGCCAGCAGTTTACTCGGTACAGGGTTCGACTATGGCTACACCTTC